This T cell receptor (beta chain) was found in a study of shared clonotypes between healthy human individuals. Naive CD4+ cells were CD45RA-selected; the remaining cells were memory. Germline V gene data show CDR1 as MNHNS and CDR2 as SASEGT. V lost 2 bases to trimming and J lost 2 bases; unmatched junction nucleotides: 7. The CDR3 contains 16 residues. The data were produced by immunoSEQ multiplex PCR, yet TCRdb's version contains in-frame clones alone and is incomplete. Found here are approximately 500,000 clones, 90% to 96% of them singletons; the top ten hold 0.06%. J is TRBJ2-7 and V is TRBV6-1, with TRBD1 matching over 9 bases. The receptor comes from a woman in her thirties in good health. The sample comprised naive CD4+ T cells sorted from blood. Subset denoted: CD45RA+ positively selected. The CDR3 DNA follows: TGTGCCAGCAGTGAACCGTCTCGGGACAGGGCCTACGAGCAGTACTTC. This codes for CASSEPSRDRAYEQYF.